The source of this T cell receptor (beta chain) is a study of T-cell reconstitution after alpha-beta-depleted transplantation in children. Study-level points and caveats: At the one-year point after transplant, T-cell counts and TCRbeta diversity were found to come mostly from T cells that had been newly produced.

Only a few counts were recorded for this clonotype. Antigen specificity is unknown. A read error may produce the germline difference seen at one junction end. CDR1 MNHEY and CDR2 SMNVEV come from the germline V gene (reference sequence). CDR3 length: 15 amino acids. The TCRbeta library incorporated unique molecular identifiers. TCRdb reprocessed the PCR reads with MiXCR, giving one entry per CDR3 protein. The repertoire has approximately 430,000 distinct CDR3 sequences, around 15% of them found once; the top ten carry under 30%. The gene calls are TRBV27 and TRBJ2-1; TRBD1 agrees at 7 bases. This sample comprised PBMCs, mostly from graft donor cells, obtained 360 days after TCRalphabeta/CD19-depleted stem cell transplant. This receptor was taken from a boy younger than two who had a stem cell transplant for Wiskott-Aldrich syndrome, so the T cells may come from the graft donor. The CDR3, as DNA: TGTGCCAGCAGTCTATCGACACGAGGGGGCAGTGAGCAGTTCTTC. This encodes CASSLSTRGGSEQFF.